This T cell receptor (beta chain) was captured in a study of OX40 agonist ivuxolimab in advanced cancers. Study-wide context: Ivuxolimab, which patients received intravenously every 2 weeks, was dosed at 0.01 to 10 mg/kg. Three dose-escalation patients had partial responses: one with hepatocellular carcinoma and two with cutaneous melanoma.

The CDR3 has 15 amino acids. Germline lookup yields CDR1 SQVTM and CDR2 ANQGSEA. Trimming took off 7 bases at V and 6 bases at J, with 21 bases between the two ends. Measured with immunoSEQ multiplex PCR; TCRdb has only the in-frame clones, and not every one. The data contain some 37,000 clones, roughly 77% of them singletons. Study conclusions and caveats: Blood T cells, both CD4+ and CD8+, expanded clonally by week 6 at 0.1 to 3.0 mg/kg.

With respect to this clone: Its cognate antigen is unknown.

This sequence was found in an adult with an advanced solid tumor such as melanoma, head and neck, liver or kidney cancer. The chain uses TRBV29-1 and TRBJ2-2, with D possibly TRBD2 on 7 matching bases. Sample: CD4+ or CD8+ T cells sorted from blood, taken in a trial of the OX40 agonist ivuxolimab. The CDR3 sequence: CSAQGGGPLPGELFF. Here the CDR3 DNA reads TGCAGCGCTCAAGGGGGGGGCCCCCTACCCGGGGAGCTGTTTTTT.